A selection of T cell receptor beta chains follows, all from one sample in a study of identical twins. TCRdb independently ran MiXCR on the 5' RACE reads; one entry per CDR3 protein. The sample holds fewer than 550,000 distinct CDR3 sequences, roughly 15% seen once. These same records also appear under a second study, on yellow fever vaccine responses in identical twins.

The material sequenced was CD4+ T cells sorted from blood. Receptors originate from a woman aged 18-29 years in good health. The CDR3 runs from the conserved cysteine through the conserved F or W. D genes are given only for firm matches. Rows give clone size only sometimes, using once, few, many, or a class for an expanded clone.

D,V,size,J,CDR3,DNA
NA,TRBV29-1,few,TRBJ1-1,CSVDRSGASMNTEAIF,TGCAGCGTTGACCGATCCGGGGCCTCGATGAACACTGAAGCTATCTTT
NA,TRBV10-3,many,TRBJ1-1,CAIRGGLYTEAFF,TGTGCCATCAGAGGGGGGCTGTACACTGAAGCTTTCTTT
TRBD2,TRBV20-1,few,TRBJ2-5,CSARDGTSGGFTQYF,TGCAGTGCTAGAGATGGGACTAGCGGGGGGTTTACCCAGTACTTC
NA,TRBV7-9,few,TRBJ2-1,CASSFPSNEQFF,TGTGCCAGCAGCTTCCCGAGCAATGAGCAGTTCTTC
TRBD1,TRBV20-1,NA,TRBJ2-5,CSAPRADRGILQETQYF,TGCAGTGCCCCGAGAGCGGACAGGGGAATATTGCAAGAGACCCAGTACTTC
TRBD1,TRBV20-1,NA,TRBJ1-1,CSSQLQGGTEAFF,TGCAGCTCTCAACTTCAGGGGGGCACTGAAGCTTTCTTT
TRBD2,TRBV7-3,few,TRBJ2-1,CASSLWAGGISSYNEQFF,TGTGCCAGCAGCTTATGGGCGGGAGGGATTTCTTCCTACAATGAGCAGTTCTTC
NA,TRBV20-1,few,TRBJ2-3,CSAYTGSDTDTQYF,TGCAGTGCTTACACCGGGAGCGACACAGATACGCAGTATTTT
NA,TRBV20-1,NA,TRBJ1-1,CSASRGSEAFF,TGCAGTGCTAGCCGAGGGTCTGAAGCTTTCTTT
NA,TRBV7-2,many,TRBJ1-2,CASSLAFGEGGYTF,TGTGCCAGCAGCTTAGCGTTCGGGGAAGGAGGCTACACCTTC
TRBD1,TRBV24-1,few,TRBJ2-2,CATGDPGQLTGELFF,TGTGCCACCGGAGACCCGGGACAGCTCACCGGGGAGCTGTTTTTT
TRBD1,TRBV20-1,few,TRBJ1-6,CSAKGQGWSPLHF,TGCAGTGCTAAGGGACAGGGGTGGTCACCCCTCCACTTT
TRBD1,TRBV20-1,few,TRBJ1-5,CSAEGDRGDQPQHF,TGCAGTGCAGAGGGGGACAGAGGGGATCAGCCCCAGCATTTT
TRBD2,TRBV10-3,NA,TRBJ2-1,CAISEYGLAVNEQFF,TGTGCCATCAGTGAGTACGGACTAGCCGTCAATGAGCAGTTCTTC
TRBD2,TRBV7-9,NA,TRBJ2-2,CASSLGITSVGELFF,TGTGCCAGCAGCTTAGGCATTACTAGCGTCGGGGAGCTGTTTTTT
NA,TRBV29-1,NA,TRBJ2-7,CSVEVVGADVLYEQYF,TGCAGCGTTGAAGTTGTTGGGGCTGACGTCCTATACGAGCAGTACTTC
NA,TRBV29-1,NA,TRBJ2-7,CSVEDDSSYEQYF,TGCAGCGTTGAAGATGACAGTTCCTACGAGCAGTACTTC
TRBD2,TRBV7-2,NA,TRBJ2-1,CASSLVGLDERFF,TGTGCCAGCAGCTTAGTGGGACTAGATGAGCGGTTCTTC
NA,TRBV2,NA,TRBJ2-1,CAIRKGTLAPSYNEQFF,TGTGCCATCAGGAAGGGGACACTAGCGCCATCCTACAATGAGCAGTTCTTC
TRBD2,TRBV20-1,many,TRBJ2-1,CSALPGLPYNEQFF,TGCAGTGCCCTACCGGGACTACCGTACAATGAGCAGTTCTTC
NA,TRBV6-1,NA,TRBJ1-2,CASSQNYGYTF,TGTGCCAGCAGTCAGAACTATGGCTACACCTTC
NA,TRBV5-1,NA,TRBJ1-3,CASRQGQPSGNTIYF,TGCGCCAGCAGGCAAGGACAGCCCTCTGGAAACACCATATATTTT
TRBD1,TRBV3-1,few,TRBJ2-7,CASSTGTVGRYEQYF,TGTGCCAGCAGCACCGGGACAGTGGGGCGTTACGAGCAGTACTTC